This T cell receptor (beta chain) was identified in a study of blood T cell repertoires in COVID-19. At the level of the study: The United States, Italy and Spain provided the acute and convalescent COVID-19 samples.

Methods used by the authors: Amplification of reference gene primers was used by the study to estimate nucleated cell counts. Profiled with immunoSEQ multiplex PCR; TCRdb holds only in-frame clones, not every one. Clonal size and the V and J genes are those of that table, whereas D and trimming came from the DNA. The repertoire consists of 350,000 to 450,000 clones, with roughly 86% occurring once and the leading ten covering 1.7%. Across about two dozen US areas, participants ranged in age from 18 to 89 years. Assignment of participants to cohorts was predicated upon participant-reported clinical history. The CDR3 length is 16 residues. CDR1 is MGHDK, CDR2 SYGVNS, per germline. V was pared by 0 bases and J by 8 bases, with 16 bases between.

The receptor's source is a woman in her twenties or thirties who had recovered from COVID-19. Sequenced: PBMCs or T cells enriched from blood (not recorded which). The rearrangement links TRBV25-1 to TRBJ1-4; D not certain. CDR3 sequence (DNA): TGTGCCAGCAGTGAATATGGGAGGGCGGCTCAGGAAAAACTGTTTTTT. The encoded protein is CASSEYGRAAQEKLFF. Full variable domain (outside the CDR3, taken from reference TRBV25-1 and TRBJ1-4): EADIYQTPRYLVIGTGKKITLECSQTMGHDKMYWYQQDPGMELHLIHYSYGVNSTEKGDLSSESTVSRIRTEHFPLTLESARPSHTSQYLCASSEYGRAAQEKLFFGSGTQLSVL.